What follows are 11 T cell receptor beta chains derived from one specimen sequenced in a study of OX40 agonist ivuxolimab in advanced cancers. Libraries were built with the immunoSEQ multiplex PCR assay. This is the immuneACCESS table as TCRdb keeps it, with only in-frame sequences that have V and J called. A part of the clones is gone; compared with another copy, unresolved V genes explain less than half, and the rest is unexplained. Here the sample has about 75,000 clones; roughly nine tenths occur a single time. Roughly 8% of the sample comes from the top ten. The sample was CD4+ or CD8+ T cells sorted from blood, taken in a trial of the OX40 agonist ivuxolimab. Source of these receptors: an adult with an advanced solid tumor such as melanoma, head and neck, liver or kidney cancer.

This clone was seen at least ten times. This rearrangement joins TRBV6-5 to TRBJ2-7, with D perhaps TRBD2 (6 bases). V lost 10 bases and J lost 7, with 17 bases in between. There are 12 residues in the CDR3. CDR1 and CDR2 from the germline V gene are MNHEY and SVGAGI. CDR3 coding DNA: TGTGCCACCTATGGGGGGACGAGAGAGCAGTACTTC. Translating gives CATYGGTREQYF.

This sequence joins TRBV30 and TRBJ1-5; unclear D gene. The germline CDR1 and CDR2 sequences are GTSNPN and SVGIG (reference sequence). V lost 0 bases to trimming and J lost 6 bases, with 6 bases between them. The length of the CDR3 is 12 residues. This CDR3 reads CAWSVLSQPQHF. CDR3 nucleotides: TGTGCCTGGAGTGTACTCAGTCAGCCCCAGCATTTT.

This clone was observed a few times. J is TRBJ1-1 and V is TRBV30; D remains unclear. The germline V gene has CDR1 GTSNPN and CDR2 SVGIG (reference sequence). V dropped 2 bases and J dropped 3 bases, with 13 bases sitting between them. The CDR3 has 14 residues. The DNA of the CDR3 is TGTGCCTGGAGTAGGACTGGGTTTGACACTGAAGCTTTCTTT. It specifies CAWSRTGFDTEAFF.

CDR3 nucleotide sequence: TGTGCCAGCTCACCACTTCGGGACAGGGGCGAAAAACTGTTTTTT. Protein product: CASSPLRDRGEKLFF. The chain uses TRBV18 and TRBJ1-4; 10 nucleotides match TRBD1. Germline CDR1 KGHSH, CDR2 LQKENI. The length of the CDR3 is 15 residues. With V trimmed by 1 base and J by 8 bases, 4 bases remained unmatched.

The chain joins TRBV10-1 to TRBJ1-5, with D possibly TRBD1 on 5 matching bases. CDR3 length equals 14 residues. CDR1 and CDR2 (germline): WNHNN, SYGVQD (reference sequence). Trimming stripped 3 bases from V and 0 bases from J, with 6 bases between. The CDR3 loop reads CASSDRVSNQPQHF. The CDR3, as DNA: TGCGCCAGCAGTGACAGGGTTAGCAATCAGCCCCAGCATTTT.

The chain combines TRBV28 with TRBJ2-3, with TRBD1 as a possible D gene (5 bases). The CDR3 has 15 residues. Deletions cut 4 bases from V and 3 bases from J, with 14 bases between. Germline V gives CDR1 MDHEN, CDR2 SYDVKM. The CDR3 protein is CASSSPRQTTDTQYF. CDR3 DNA: TGTGCCAGCAGTTCCCCCCGACAGACAACAGATACGCAGTATTTT.

The rearrangement uses TRBV9 and TRBJ1-3; 7 bases agree with TRBD1. The V segment lost 4 bases and the J segment 1 base; nucleotides outside the gene matches: 11. This CDR3 is 17 amino acids long. The germline V gene has CDR1 SGDLS and CDR2 YYNGEE. The CDR3 coding sequence is TGTGCCAGCAGCCCCTCGACAGGGCGAGGATCTGGAAACACCATATATTTT. Translating it yields CASSPSTGRGSGNTIYF.

This chain connects TRBV7-9 to TRBJ2-1, with 8 bases lining up with TRBD2. The CDR3 runs 17 residues. V lost 2 bases to trimming and J lost 8 bases; unmatched junction nucleotides: 14. CDR1 is SEHNR, CDR2 FQNEAQ, per germline (reference sequence). CDR3 sequence reads: CASSLIRWRGAWDEQFF. The CDR3 nucleotides are TGTGCCAGCAGCTTAATTCGGTGGCGGGGGGCGTGGGATGAGCAGTTCTTC.

The rearrangement uses TRBV19 and TRBJ1-5, with D perhaps matching TRBD1 (6 bases). The CDR3 runs to 18 residues. V lost 5 bases, J lost 2 bases, and 22 bases lay in between. CDR1 is LNHDA, CDR2 SQIVND, per germline (reference sequence). CDR3 residues: CASSSPYRVRYGNQPQHF. The CDR3 DNA follows: TGTGCCAGTAGTTCCCCGTACAGGGTGAGGTATGGCAATCAGCCCCAGCATTTT.

The rearrangement joins TRBV6-1 to TRBJ2-5; the D is unclear. This CDR3 spans 15 amino acids. Germline CDR1 is MNHNS and CDR2 is SASEGT. The ends were cut back, 5 bases at V and 2 bases at J, with 15 bases in the middle. CDR3 sequence: CASSLQRGGQETQYF. CDR3 DNA: TGTGCCAGCAGTCTCCAACGAGGTGGGCAAGAGACCCAGTACTTC.

The rearrangement uses TRBV7-9 and TRBJ1-2; a weak D match, TRBD1 (5 bases). Germline CDR1 SEHNR, CDR2 FQNEAQ (reference sequence). V was clipped by 1 base and J by 3 bases, with 9 bases between them. This CDR3 is 14 amino acids long. CDR3 in DNA: TGTGCCAGCAGCTTAGGGACAAGCTACTATGGCTACACCTTC. Its translation: CASSLGTSYYGYTF.